This passage covers 30 T cell receptor beta chains from one sample sequenced in a study of blood T cell repertoires in COVID-19. Sequenced by immunoSEQ multiplex PCR; TCRdb stores in-frame clones only, minus some. The data hold 60,000 or so clones, with roughly 71% observed a single time. Sequenced sample: peripheral blood. The receptors come from a woman older than 75 with acute or convalescent COVID-19.

This clone was seen just once. The chain combines TRBV7-2 with TRBJ2-1, with D maybe TRBD2 (5 bases). The V end lost 5 bases, the J end lost 7 bases, and 18 bases lay between the germline ends. Germline assignment: CDR1 SGHTA and CDR2 FQGNSA. CDR3 size: 15 residues. CDR3 sequence reads: CASSQSGLKGNEQFF. CDR3 nucleotides: TGTGCCAGCAGCCAAAGCGGCTTGAAAGGTAATGAGCAGTTCTTC.

The chain couples TRBV27 to TRBJ2-1; no definite D call. Germline assignment: CDR1 MNHEY and CDR2 SMNVEV (reference sequence). The CDR3 contains 12 residues. The V and J ends lost 2 bases and 6 bases respectively, with 5 bases between them. The CDR3 sequence: CASSLVGNEQFF. The CDR3 DNA follows: TGTGCCAGCAGTTTAGTCGGCAATGAGCAGTTCTTC.

V gene TRBV5-6 combines with J gene TRBJ2-7; TRBD2 agrees at 16 bases. J gave up 7 bases and V 4 bases, and 5 bases lay outside the gene matches. Germline assignment: CDR1 SGHDT and CDR2 YYEEEE. This CDR3 spans 15 amino acids. CDR3 loop: CASSAGLAGGKEQYF. The DNA of the CDR3 is TGTGCCAGCAGCGCGGGACTAGCGGGAGGGAAGGAGCAGTACTTC.

The chain uses TRBV6-2 or TRBV6-3 and TRBJ1-1, with D possibly being TRBD1 (6 bases). V lost 5 bases and J 0 bases, leaving 10 bases between the germline ends. The CDR3 contains 14 residues. The V gene's germline CDR1 is MNHEY and CDR2 SVGEGT. The CDR3 loop is CASSDRRMNTEAFF. The CDR3 DNA reads TGTGCCAGCAGTGACAGGCGTATGAACACTGAAGCTTTCTTT.

The rearrangement uses TRBV7-9 and TRBJ2-3; 7 positions agree with TRBD2. The CDR3 loop spans 16 amino acids. CDR1 and CDR2 from the germline V gene are SEHNR and FQNEAQ (reference sequence). The V and J ends lost 5 bases and 4 bases, in that order; junction bases with no gene match: 12. CDR3 amino acids: CASSLTAGDSADTQYF. In DNA, the CDR3 is TGTGCCAGCAGCCTCACGGCGGGAGATTCGGCAGATACGCAGTATTTT.

V usage is TRBV7-9 and J usage is TRBJ2-3; 7 bases match TRBD1. CDR1 is SEHNR, CDR2 FQNEAQ, per germline (reference sequence). The CDR3 has 16 amino acids. V was pared by 5 bases and J by 0 bases, with 8 bases of the junction left unmatched. The CDR3 region is CASSGVGGSSTDTQYF. CDR3 DNA: TGTGCCAGCAGCGGAGTAGGGGGCTCAAGCACAGATACGCAGTATTTT. The complete variable domain, with remaining parts taken from reference TRBV7-9 and TRBJ2-3, reads DTGVSQNPRHKITKRGQNVTFRCDPISEHNRLYWYRQTLGQGPEFLTYFQNEAQLEKSRLLSDRFSAERPKGSFSTLEIQRTEQGDSAMYLCASSGVGGSSTDTQYFGPGTRLTVL.

The CDR3 DNA is TGCGCCAGCAGCCAAGATGCACAGCTTAACACTGAAGCTTTCTTT. Amino acid sequence: CASSQDAQLNTEAFF. The chain links TRBV4-1 to TRBJ1-1; no clear D. Germline CDR1 and CDR2: MGHRA and YSYEKL. The CDR3 totals 15 residues. V was cut by 0 bases and J by 2 bases, with 10 bases left in between.

This chain uses TRBV28 with TRBJ1-2; a weak D match, TRBD1 (5 bases). The CDR3 sequence is 13 residues long. Trimming shortened V by 8 bases and J by 2 bases, and 12 bases separated the two germline ends. Per germline, CDR1 MDHEN and CDR2 SYDVKM. This CDR3 is CASRSGPNYGYTF. The CDR3 bases are TGTGCCAGCCGCTCAGGGCCAAACTATGGCTACACCTTC.

The chain recombines TRBV24-1 with TRBJ2-2, with 8 bases lining up with TRBD1. CDR1 is KGHDR, CDR2 SFDVKD, per germline. Trimming at V came to 8 bases and at J to 5 bases, leaving 3 bases not matched to a gene. The CDR3 runs to 13 residues. The CDR3 DNA sequence: TGTGCCACCACCGGGACAGGAACCGGGGAGCTGTTTTTT. Translated, it gives CATTGTGTGELFF.

The V gene is TRBV6-5, the J gene TRBJ2-7; 12 bases are a match to TRBD2. This CDR3 region has 14 residues. The V gene's germline CDR1 is MNHEY and CDR2 SVGAGI. Trimming took 7 bases from V and 5 from J; bases not matched to a gene: 6. CDR3 loop: CASMTSGSIHEQYF. The CDR3 nucleotides are TGTGCCAGCATGACTAGCGGGAGTATCCACGAGCAGTACTTC.

The chain employs TRBV7-2 and TRBJ2-6; D remains unclear. The CDR3 loop spans 15 amino acids. V was clipped by 6 bases and J by 0 bases, with 9 bases between them. CDR1 is SGHTA, CDR2 FQGNSA, per germline. The CDR3 DNA is TGTGCCAGCAGTCTTGGCATCTCTGGGGCCAACGTCCTGACTTTC. Residues: CASSLGISGANVLTF.

This clone has a count of ten or more. The V call is TRBV28, the J call TRBJ1-2; 8 positions match TRBD1. From germline, CDR1 is MDHEN and CDR2 SYDVKM. The CDR3 is made up of 14 amino acids. The trim removed 5 bases at V and 4 bases at J, leaving 6 bases unmatched. CDR3 in amino acids: CASSPIQGVYGYTF. The CDR3 DNA reads as TGTGCCAGCAGTCCTATACAGGGGGTCTATGGCTACACCTTC.

This rearrangement joins TRBV3-1 (or the pseudogene TRBV3-2) to TRBJ1-3, with TRBD1 matching 10 bases. Germline V gives CDR1 LGHDT, CDR2 YNNKEL (reference sequence). V lost 1 base and J lost 3; bases outside the gene matches: 3. There are 16 residues in the CDR3. In nucleotides, the CDR3 is TGTGCCAGCAGCCAAGGGACAGGGGGTTATGGAAACACCATATATTTT. This sequence encodes CASSQGTGGYGNTIYF.

J is TRBJ2-1 and V is TRBV11-2, with TRBD1 identical over 7 bases. The germline V gene encodes CDR1 SGHAT and CDR2 FQNNGV. CDR3 length equals 16 residues. V was clipped by 5 bases and J by 10 bases; unmatched bases: 17. CDR3 region: CASSPPDRSKSEEQFF. The CDR3 DNA reads TGTGCCAGCAGCCCGCCGGACAGGTCTAAATCGGAGGAGCAGTTCTTC.

This sequence joins TRBV24-1 and TRBJ1-2; 9 bases agree with TRBD1. This CDR3 is 15 amino acids long. The junction had 10 bases not matched to a gene; V was cut back by 4 bases and J by 8 bases. The germline gives CDR1 KGHDR, CDR2 SFDVKD. The CDR3 reads CATSDNGQGRNGYTF. The DNA for the CDR3 is TGTGCCACCAGTGACAACGGACAGGGGAGGAACGGCTACACCTTC.

This chain uses TRBV12-5 with TRBJ2-7; TRBD2 aligns across 10 bases. The V and J ends lost 1 base and 3 bases, in that order; junction bases with no gene match: 0. Germline CDR1 reads LGHNT; CDR2 reads FRNRAP. The CDR3 runs to 14 residues. Written as DNA, the CDR3 is TGTGCTAGTGGTTTGGGGACTAGCGGCTACGAGCAGTACTTC. It yields the protein CASGLGTSGYEQYF. Full variable domain (missing parts from reference TRBV12-5 and TRBJ2-7): DARVTQTPRHKVTEMGQEVTMRCQPILGHNTVFWYRQTMMQGLELLAYFRNRAPLDDSGMPKDRFSAEMPDATLATLKIQPSEPRDSAVYFCASGLGTSGYEQYFGPGTRLTVT.

The J gene is TRBJ2-3, the V gene TRBV4-2; maybe TRBD2 (7 bases). CDR1 LGHNA and CDR2 YNFKEQ come from the germline V gene. The CDR3 totals 19 residues. V gave up 6 bases and J gave up 5 bases, with 30 bases separating them. The CDR3: CASSRSPRGAGGGGDTQYF. The CDR3 DNA follows: TGTGCCAGCAGTCGCTCTCCCAGGGGTGCGGGTGGGGGGGGAGATACGCAGTATTTT.

Points on this clone: A junction end diverges from the germline sequence, so it may reflect a read error. This sequence joins TRBV11-3 and TRBJ1-1; no clear D gene. This CDR3 is built from 11 residues. Germline lookup yields CDR1 SGHNT and CDR2 YENEEA. The CDR3 here is CASTFNSEAFF. CDR3 nucleotides: TGTGCCAGCACCTTTAACAGTGAAGCTTTCTTT. Full variable domain (missing parts from reference TRBV11-3 and TRBJ1-1): EAGVVQSPRYKIIEKKQPVAFWCNPISGHNTLYWYLQNLGQGPELLIRYENEEAVDDSQLPKDRFSAERLKGVDSTLKIQPAELGDSAVYLCASTFNSEAFFGQGTRLTVV.

The CDR3, as DNA: TGCGCCAGCAGCCCAAGGGGCAGGGGGAACACCGGGGAGCTGTTTTTT. Its protein product is CASSPRGRGNTGELFF. The chain combines TRBV4-3 with TRBJ2-2; D may be TRBD1 (6 bases). Trimming removed 4 bases at V and 1 base at J, with 13 bases between. Germline CDR1 is LGHNA and CDR2 is YSLEER. CDR3 length: 16 residues.

The chain has TRBV5-4 and TRBJ2-4; perhaps TRBD2 as D (6 bases). CDR3 length: 16 residues. Germline values: CDR1 SGHNT, CDR2 YYREEE (reference sequence). Trimming took off 4 bases at V and 0 bases at J, with 14 bases between the two ends. The CDR3 DNA is TGTGCCAGCAGCCCCAACGGGAGAGGAGCCAAAAACATTCAGTACTTC. Protein: CASSPNGRGAKNIQYF.

This clone was recorded only once. This chain connects TRBV5-1 to TRBJ2-7, with 7 bases identical to TRBD2. With V trimmed by 4 bases and J by 4 bases, 8 bases remained unmatched. This CDR3 has 14 residues. The V gene's germline CDR1 is SGHRS and CDR2 YFSETQ. The CDR3 region is CASSRPGLPYEQYF. The CDR3 DNA follows: TGCGCCAGCAGCCGCCCGGGACTACCATACGAGCAGTACTTC.

The gene calls are TRBV11-1 and TRBJ1-1; D is unresolved. V dropped 3 bases and J dropped 1 base, with 6 bases sitting between them. From germline, CDR1 is SGHAT and CDR2 FQDESV (reference sequence). CDR3 length: 13 amino acids. The CDR3 is CASSFSGNTEAFF. The DNA of the CDR3 is TGTGCCAGCAGCTTTTCGGGGAACACTGAAGCTTTCTTT.

CDR3 nucleotide sequence: TGTGCCAGCAGCGCACCCGGACTAGCGGGAAGCACAGATACGCAGTATTTT. This codes for CASSAPGLAGSTDTQYF. The genes are TRBV28 and TRBJ2-3; 12 bases match TRBD2. The CDR3 runs 17 residues. Germline CDR1 and CDR2: MDHEN and SYDVKM. With V trimmed by 6 bases and J by 0 bases, 7 bases remained unmatched.

This sequence joins TRBV10-3 and TRBJ2-6, with TRBD1 identical over 12 bases. The V segment lost 9 bases and the J segment 4 bases; nucleotides outside the gene matches: 7. The germline CDR1 and CDR2 sequences are ENHRY and SYGVKD. This CDR3 has 16 amino acids. The CDR3 DNA reads as TGTGCCATAGCCGGGACAGGGGGCGGAGGGGCCAACGTCCTGACTTTC. It is translated as CAIAGTGGGGANVLTF.

The table lists this clone with a few counts. The gene calls are TRBV19 and TRBJ1-2; D unresolved. The CDR3 has 14 amino acids. Germline V lookup: CDR1 LNHDA, CDR2 SQIVND (reference sequence). V dropped 7 bases and J dropped 2 bases, with 14 bases sitting between them. CDR3 amino acids: CASTPAAGNYGYTF. The CDR3 DNA reads as TGTGCCAGTACCCCAGCAGCGGGAAACTATGGCTACACCTTC.

This clone has a count of ten or more. The genes are TRBV28 and TRBJ2-2; 8 nucleotides line up with TRBD1. Unmatched junction bases numbered 14, after V lost 7 bases and J lost 1 base. This CDR3 has 18 amino acids. Looked up from germline, CDR1 is MDHEN and CDR2 is SYDVKM. The DNA of the CDR3 is TGTGCCAGCACTCTCCTGAATGGGGACAGGCAGAACACCGGGGAGCTGTTTTTT. Translated: CASTLLNGDRQNTGELFF.

The genes are TRBV4-1 and TRBJ2-1; no clear D. V was pared by 6 bases and J by 4 bases, with 22 bases between. The CDR3 runs 17 residues. Germline-derived CDR1 and CDR2 are MGHRA and YSYEKL. The chain's CDR3 is CASSTPGAMAVYNEQFF. The CDR3 nucleotides read TGCGCCAGCAGTACCCCGGGTGCCATGGCGGTGTACAATGAGCAGTTCTTC.

V gene TRBV4-3 combines with J gene TRBJ1-4, with 8 bases that match TRBD1. CDR3 size: 18 residues. Unmatched junction bases numbered 14, after V lost 0 bases and J lost 8 bases. Germline-derived CDR1 and CDR2 are LGHNA and YSLEER. The CDR3 region is CASSQDRTGSHSREKLFF. CDR3 DNA: TGCGCCAGCAGCCAAGACCGGACAGGGAGTCACTCAAGGGAAAAACTGTTTTTT.

The rearrangement links TRBV7-2 to TRBJ2-7; D not certain. The germline gives CDR1 SGHTA, CDR2 FQGNSA. The V gene lost 5 bases and the J gene lost 6 bases, with 14 bases spanning the gap. The CDR3 sequence is 13 residues long. CDR3 loop: CASSALPMSEQYF. CDR3 sequence (DNA): TGTGCCAGCAGCGCCCTGCCGATGAGCGAGCAGTACTTC.

The genes are TRBV19 and TRBJ2-2, with D tentatively TRBD1 (6 bases). The CDR3 runs 14 residues. Germline V gives CDR1 LNHDA, CDR2 SQIVND (reference sequence). Between the trimmed V and J ends, which lost 7 bases and 5 bases, there was a span of 14 bases. The CDR3, as DNA: TGTGCCAGTACTCAACAGGGTCGGACCGGGGAGCTGTTTTTT. Translating gives CASTQQGRTGELFF. Variable domain in full (rest from reference TRBV19 and TRBJ2-2): DGGITQSPKYLFRKEGQNVTLSCEQNLNHDAMYWYRQDPGQGLRLIYYSQIVNDFQKGDIAEGYSVSREKKESFPLTVTSAQKNPTAFYLCASTQQGRTGELFFGEGSRLTVL.